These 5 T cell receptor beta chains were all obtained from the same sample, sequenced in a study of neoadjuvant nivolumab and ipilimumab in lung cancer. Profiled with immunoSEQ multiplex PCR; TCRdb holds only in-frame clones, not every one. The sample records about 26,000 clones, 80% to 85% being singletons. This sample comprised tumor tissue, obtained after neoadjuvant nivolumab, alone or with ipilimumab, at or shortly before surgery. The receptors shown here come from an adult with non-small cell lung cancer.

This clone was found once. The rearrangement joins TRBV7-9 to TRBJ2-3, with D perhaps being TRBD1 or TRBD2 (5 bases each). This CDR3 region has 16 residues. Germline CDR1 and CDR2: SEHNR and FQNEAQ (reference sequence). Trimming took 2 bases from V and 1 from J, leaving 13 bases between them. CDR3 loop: CASSLRDLGGTDTQYF. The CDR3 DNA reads TGTGCCAGCAGCTTAAGGGACCTCGGGGGCACAGATACGCAGTATTTT.

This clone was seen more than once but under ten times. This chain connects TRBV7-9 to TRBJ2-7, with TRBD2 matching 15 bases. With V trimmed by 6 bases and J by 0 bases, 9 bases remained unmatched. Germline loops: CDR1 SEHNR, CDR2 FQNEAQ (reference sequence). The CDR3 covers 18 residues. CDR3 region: CASSGPGLAGGRSYEQYF. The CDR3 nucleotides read TGTGCCAGCAGTGGACCGGGACTAGCGGGAGGTCGCTCCTACGAGCAGTACTTC. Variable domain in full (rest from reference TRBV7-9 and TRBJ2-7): DTGVSQNPRHKITKRGQNVTFRCDPISEHNRLYWYRQTLGQGPEFLTYFQNEAQLEKSRLLSDRFSAERPKGSFSTLEIQRTEQGDSAMYLCASSGPGLAGGRSYEQYFGPGTRLTVT.

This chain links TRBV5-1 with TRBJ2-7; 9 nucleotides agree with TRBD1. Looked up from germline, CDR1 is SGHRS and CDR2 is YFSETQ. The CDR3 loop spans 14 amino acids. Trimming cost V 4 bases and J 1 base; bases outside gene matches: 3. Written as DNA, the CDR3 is TGCGCCAGCAGCGCCGGGACAGGGTCCTACGAGCAGTACTTC. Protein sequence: CASSAGTGSYEQYF.

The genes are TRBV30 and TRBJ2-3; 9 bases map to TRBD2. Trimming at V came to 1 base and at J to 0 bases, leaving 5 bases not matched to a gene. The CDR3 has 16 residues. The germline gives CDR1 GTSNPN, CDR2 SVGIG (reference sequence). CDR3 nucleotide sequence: TGTGCCTGGAGTGCCGGGACTAGCATTAGCACAGATACGCAGTATTTT. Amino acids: CAWSAGTSISTDTQYF.

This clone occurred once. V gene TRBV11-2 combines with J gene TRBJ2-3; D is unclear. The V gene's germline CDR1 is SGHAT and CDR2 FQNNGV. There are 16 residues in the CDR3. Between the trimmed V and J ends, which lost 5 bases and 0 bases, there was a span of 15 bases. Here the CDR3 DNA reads TGTGCCAGCAGCCCTTCATGGGCCAGTAGCACAGATACGCAGTATTTT. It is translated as CASSPSWASSTDTQYF.